The subject of this entry is one TCR beta chain. These data originate in a study of blood T cell repertoires in COVID-19. Study in general: Some COVID-19 samples were acute and others convalescent; all came from the United States, Italy and Spain. Sample material is recorded as cDNA or gDNA derived from T cells, B-cell-depleted T cells, or PBMCs.

The germline V gene encodes CDR1 SNHLY and CDR2 FYNNEI. CDR3 size: 13 residues. The trim removed 5 bases at V and 3 bases at J, leaving 2 bases unmatched. Authors' processing steps: Reference gene primer amplification yielded estimated nucleated cell counts. Profiling relied on immunoSEQ multiplex PCR, and the TCRdb table lists in-frame clones only, not all of them. V, J and clone size are those of that table, while D and trimming were read from the DNA. The table includes 110,000 to 150,000 clones, 85% to 90% detected once. The source of this sequence is a woman older than 75 with acute or convalescent COVID-19. Sequencing was carried out using peripheral blood. This chain uses TRBV2 with TRBJ2-7, with TRBD1 matching 9 bases. The CDR3 here is CASSRTGVYEQYF. CDR3 sequence (DNA): TGTGCCAGCAGTCGGACAGGGGTCTACGAGCAGTACTTC.